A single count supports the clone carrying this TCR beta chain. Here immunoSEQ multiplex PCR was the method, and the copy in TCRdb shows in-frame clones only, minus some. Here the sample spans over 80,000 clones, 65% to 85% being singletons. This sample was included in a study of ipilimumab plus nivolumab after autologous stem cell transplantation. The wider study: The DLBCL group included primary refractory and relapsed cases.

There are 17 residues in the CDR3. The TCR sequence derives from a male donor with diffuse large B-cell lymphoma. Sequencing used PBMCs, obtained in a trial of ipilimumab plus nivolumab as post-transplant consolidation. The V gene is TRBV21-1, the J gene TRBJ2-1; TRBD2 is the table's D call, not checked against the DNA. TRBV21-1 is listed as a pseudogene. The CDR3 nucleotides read TGTGCCGGCGACCGGGTGGGGGAGCGGGGGGCCTGTAATGAGCAGTTCTTC. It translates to CAGDRVGERGACNEQFF.